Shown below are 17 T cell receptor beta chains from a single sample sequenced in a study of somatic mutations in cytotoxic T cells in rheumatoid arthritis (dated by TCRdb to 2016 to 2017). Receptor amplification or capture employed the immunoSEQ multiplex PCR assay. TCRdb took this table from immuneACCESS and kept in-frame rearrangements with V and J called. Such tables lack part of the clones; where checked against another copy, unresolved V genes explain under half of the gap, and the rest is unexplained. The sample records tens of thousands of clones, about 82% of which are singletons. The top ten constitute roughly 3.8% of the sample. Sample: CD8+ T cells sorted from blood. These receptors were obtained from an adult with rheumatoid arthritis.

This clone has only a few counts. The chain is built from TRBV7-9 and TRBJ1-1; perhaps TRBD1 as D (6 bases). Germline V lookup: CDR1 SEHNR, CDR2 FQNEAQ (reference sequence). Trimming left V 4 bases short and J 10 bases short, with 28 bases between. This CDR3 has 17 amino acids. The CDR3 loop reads CASSSILGGSGGTAAFF. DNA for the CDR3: TGTGCCAGCAGCTCCATATTGGGAGGCAGTGGGGGCACAGCAGCTTTCTTT.

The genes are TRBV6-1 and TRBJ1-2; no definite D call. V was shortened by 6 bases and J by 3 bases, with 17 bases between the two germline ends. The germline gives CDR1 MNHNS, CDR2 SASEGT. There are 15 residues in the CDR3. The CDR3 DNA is TGTGCCAGCAGCCTAGTGATAAGGGATGACTATGGCTACACCTTC. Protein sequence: CASSLVIRDDYGYTF.

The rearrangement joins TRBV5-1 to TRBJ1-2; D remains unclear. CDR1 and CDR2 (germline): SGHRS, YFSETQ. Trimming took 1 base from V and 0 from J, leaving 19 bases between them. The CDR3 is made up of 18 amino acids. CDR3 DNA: TGCGCCAGCAGCTTGAGCCCACGGAATAGGGAAGCTAACTATGGCTACACCTTC. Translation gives CASSLSPRNREANYGYTF.

CDR3 sequence reads: CASSFWNTGELFF. The CDR3 DNA is TGTGCCAGCAGCTTTTGGAACACCGGGGAGCTGTTTTTT. The rearrangement links TRBV11-2 to TRBJ2-2; the D is unclear. From germline, CDR1 is SGHAT and CDR2 FQNNGV. This CDR3 region has 13 residues. Trimming left V 3 bases short and J 1 base short, with 3 bases between.

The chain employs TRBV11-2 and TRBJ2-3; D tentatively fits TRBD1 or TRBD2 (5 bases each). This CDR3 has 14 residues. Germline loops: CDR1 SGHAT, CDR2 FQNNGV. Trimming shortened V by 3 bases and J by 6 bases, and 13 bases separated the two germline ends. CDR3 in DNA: TGTGCCAGCAGCTTGGGGGTAACTGGTGATACGCAGTATTTT. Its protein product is CASSLGVTGDTQYF. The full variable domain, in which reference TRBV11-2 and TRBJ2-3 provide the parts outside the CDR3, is EAGVAQSPRYKIIEKRQSVAFWCNPISGHATLYWYQQILGQGPKLLIQFQNNGVVDDSQLPKDRFSAERLKGVDSTLKIQPAKLEDSAVYLCASSLGVTGDTQYFGPGTRLTVL.

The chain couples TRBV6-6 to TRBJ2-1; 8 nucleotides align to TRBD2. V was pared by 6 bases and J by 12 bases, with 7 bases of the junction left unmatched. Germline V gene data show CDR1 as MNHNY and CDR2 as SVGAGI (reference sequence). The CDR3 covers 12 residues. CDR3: CASSPGLAGQFF. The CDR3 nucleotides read TGTGCCAGCAGCCCCGGACTAGCTGGGCAGTTCTTC.

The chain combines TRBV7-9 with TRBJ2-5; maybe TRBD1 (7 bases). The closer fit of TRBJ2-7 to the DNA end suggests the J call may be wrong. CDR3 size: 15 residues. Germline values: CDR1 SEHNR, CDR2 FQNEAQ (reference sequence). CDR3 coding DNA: TGTGCCAGCAGCCCAAGGCAGGGGGGACCCTACGAGCAGTACTTC. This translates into CASSPRQGGPYEQYF.

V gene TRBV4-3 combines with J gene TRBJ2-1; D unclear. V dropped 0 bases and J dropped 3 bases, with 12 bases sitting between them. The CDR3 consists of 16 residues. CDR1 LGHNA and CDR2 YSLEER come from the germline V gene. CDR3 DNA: TGCGCCAGCAGCCAAGATAGTACACCAAACTACAATGAGCAGTTCTTC. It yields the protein CASSQDSTPNYNEQFF.

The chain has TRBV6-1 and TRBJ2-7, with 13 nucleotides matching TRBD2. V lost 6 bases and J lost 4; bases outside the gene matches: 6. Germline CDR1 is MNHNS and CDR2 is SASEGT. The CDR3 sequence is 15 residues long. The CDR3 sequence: CASRDTSGGAYEQYF. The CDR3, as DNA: TGTGCCAGCAGGGATACTAGCGGGGGGGCTTACGAGCAGTACTTC.

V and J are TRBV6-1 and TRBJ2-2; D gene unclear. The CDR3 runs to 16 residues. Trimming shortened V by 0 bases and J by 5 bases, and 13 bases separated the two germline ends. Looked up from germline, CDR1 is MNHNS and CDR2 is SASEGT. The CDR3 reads CASSEALTDRTGELFF. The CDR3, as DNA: TGTGCCAGCAGTGAAGCCCTGACGGATAGGACCGGGGAGCTGTTTTTT.

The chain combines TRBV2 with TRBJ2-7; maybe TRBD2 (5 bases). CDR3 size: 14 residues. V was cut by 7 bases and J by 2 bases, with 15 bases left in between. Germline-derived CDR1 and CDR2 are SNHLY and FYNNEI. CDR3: CASMGERTTYEQYF. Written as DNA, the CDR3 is TGTGCCAGCATGGGAGAACGGACCACCTACGAGCAGTACTTC.

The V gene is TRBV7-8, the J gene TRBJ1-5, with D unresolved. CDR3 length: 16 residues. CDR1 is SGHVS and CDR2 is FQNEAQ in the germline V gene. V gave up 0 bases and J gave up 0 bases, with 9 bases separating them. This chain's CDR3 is CASSLAGAYSNQPQHF. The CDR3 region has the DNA TGTGCCAGCAGCTTAGCGGGAGCCTATAGCAATCAGCCCCAGCATTTT.

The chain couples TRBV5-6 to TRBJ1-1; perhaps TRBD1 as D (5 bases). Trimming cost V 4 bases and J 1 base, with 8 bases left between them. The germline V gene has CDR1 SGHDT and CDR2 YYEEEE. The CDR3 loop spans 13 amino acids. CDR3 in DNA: TGTGCCAGCAGCCGGGGGGGGAACACTGAAGCTTTCTTT. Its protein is CASSRGGNTEAFF.

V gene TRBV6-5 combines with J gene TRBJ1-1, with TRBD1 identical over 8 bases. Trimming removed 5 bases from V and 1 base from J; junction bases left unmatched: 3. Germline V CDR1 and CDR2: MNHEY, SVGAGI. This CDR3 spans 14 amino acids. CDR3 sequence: CASSPGGENTEAFF. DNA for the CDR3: TGTGCCAGCAGTCCAGGGGGCGAGAACACTGAAGCTTTCTTT.

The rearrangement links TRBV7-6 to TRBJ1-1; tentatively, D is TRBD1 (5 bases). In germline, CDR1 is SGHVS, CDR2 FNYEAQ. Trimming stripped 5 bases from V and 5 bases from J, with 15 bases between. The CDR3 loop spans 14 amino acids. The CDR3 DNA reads TGTGCCAGCAGCCCCCGCGGGGGAGGGACTGAAGCTTTCTTT. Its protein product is CASSPRGGGTEAFF.

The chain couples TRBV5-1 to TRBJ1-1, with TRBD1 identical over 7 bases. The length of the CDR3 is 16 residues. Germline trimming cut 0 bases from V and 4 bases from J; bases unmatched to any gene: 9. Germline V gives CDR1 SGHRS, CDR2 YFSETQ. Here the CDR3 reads CASSLEGAPMFTEAFF. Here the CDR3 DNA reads TGCGCCAGCAGCTTGGAGGGGGCGCCCATGTTCACTGAAGCTTTCTTT.

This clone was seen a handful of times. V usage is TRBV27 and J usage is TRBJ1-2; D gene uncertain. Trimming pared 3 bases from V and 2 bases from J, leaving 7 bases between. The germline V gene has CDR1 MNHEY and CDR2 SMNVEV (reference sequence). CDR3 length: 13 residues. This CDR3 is CASSFGPNYGYTF. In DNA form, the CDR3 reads TGTGCCAGCAGTTTCGGGCCAAACTATGGCTACACCTTC.